This TCR beta chain was captured by sequencing in a study of cytotoxic CD8 clonotypes in ibrutinib-treated CLL. Turning to the study itself: Samples showed on average about 260,000 productive templates and about 94,000 productive rearrangements. Points from the study as a whole: Clonality, elevated at ibrutinib response, dropped back toward baseline at progression. On treatment, the uncommon public clonotypes contracted or remained stable.

Cryopreserved PBMCs yielded roughly 2.1 micrograms of genomic DNA for TCR beta libraries. Comment on this clone: Its antigen is not known.

Profiled with immunoSEQ multiplex PCR; TCRdb holds only in-frame clones, not every one. Among 20,000 to 25,000 clones, 70% to 85% were seen once, and the ten largest hold approximately 25%. This TCR came from a human donor with chronic lymphocytic leukemia. The sample here was PBMCs, taken before ibrutinib treatment.

This chain's CDR3 is CASVSGSTDTQYF. The DNA for the CDR3 is TGTGCCAGCGTTAGCGGAAGCACAGATACGCAGTATTTT. The chain couples TRBV5-5 to TRBJ2-3; TRBD2 might be the D (6 bases). V lost 7 bases and J lost 0, with 9 bases in between. Per germline, CDR1 SGHKS and CDR2 YYEKEE (reference sequence). The CDR3 is made up of 13 amino acids. Full variable domain (missing parts from reference TRBV5-5 and TRBJ2-3): DAGVTQSPTHLIKTRGQQVTLRCSPISGHKSVSWYQQVLGQGPQFIFQYYEKEERGRGNFPDRFSARQFPNYSSELNVNALLLGDSALYLCASVSGSTDTQYFGPGTRLTVL.